Shown below are 30 T cell receptor beta chains from a single sample sequenced in a study of shared clonotypes between healthy human individuals. Only in-frame clones appear in the TCRdb table, and some are missing; sequencing was by immunoSEQ multiplex PCR. The sample includes about 1.1 million clones, about four fifths seen only once; the top ten take 0.6% to 0.75%. The material sequenced was memory CD4+ T cells from PBMCs. Specified subset: CD45RA-negative fraction. Receptor source: a man younger than 35 in good health. Some clones in this sample may be carry-over from other donors' samples.

This chain uses TRBV7-8 with TRBJ2-6; perhaps TRBD1 as D (5 bases). Germline CDR1 and CDR2: SGHVS and FQNEAQ. The CDR3 has 15 residues. V shed 5 bases and J shed 3 bases, with 11 bases lying between them. CDR3: CASSLYRIGANVLTF. The DNA for the CDR3 is TGTGCCAGCAGCCTTTACAGGATTGGGGCCAACGTCCTGACTTTC.

The chain recombines TRBV2 with TRBJ2-1; D is perhaps TRBD1 (5 bases). Trimming left V 6 bases short and J 8 bases short, with 11 bases between. Per germline, CDR1 SNHLY and CDR2 FYNNEI. This CDR3 comprises 12 residues. This CDR3 reads CASSGHLDEQFF. The CDR3 nucleotides read TGTGCCAGCAGCGGACACTTGGATGAGCAGTTCTTC.

The V call is TRBV7-9, the J call TRBJ2-1, with TRBD2 identical over 12 bases. V lost 5 bases to trimming and J lost 9 bases; unmatched junction nucleotides: 5. Germline CDR1 SEHNR, CDR2 FQNEAQ (reference sequence). There are 14 residues in the CDR3. In DNA, the CDR3 is TGTGCCAGCAGCCCTAGCGGGAGGGGAGGTGAGCAGTTCTTC. Translation: CASSPSGRGGEQFF.

The V call is TRBV28, the J call TRBJ1-2; D call uncertain. The CDR3 is 11 residues long. CDR1 MDHEN and CDR2 SYDVKM come from the germline V gene. The ends were cut back, 10 bases at V and 8 bases at J, with 14 bases in the middle. The CDR3 DNA follows: TGTGCCACTTCGAGGAAGGACGGCTACACCTTC. Encoded protein: CATSRKDGYTF.

Concerning this clone: Additional DNA sequences in this sample encode the identical CDR3. The chain employs TRBV10-3 and TRBJ2-7; D might be TRBD1 or TRBD2, each matching 5 bases. Per the germline V gene, CDR1 is ENHRY and CDR2 is SYGVKD. V lost 6 bases and J lost 3, with 12 bases in between. The CDR3 is 13 amino acids. CDR3 loop: CAIRDPGGYEQYF. CDR3 sequence (DNA): TGTGCCATCAGGGACCCTGGGGGCTACGAGCAGTACTTC.

V is TRBV5-5 and J is TRBJ1-5; D gene ambiguous. V was pared by 2 bases and J by 5 bases, with 8 bases between. Germline V gene data show CDR1 as SGHKS and CDR2 as YYEKEE (reference sequence). The CDR3 is 13 amino acids. The DNA for the CDR3 is TGTGCCAGCAGCTTCGGCCTTCATCAGCCCCAGCATTTT. This translates into CASSFGLHQPQHF.

The chain recombines TRBV25-1 with TRBJ1-2; no firm D call. The germline gives CDR1 MGHDK, CDR2 SYGVNS. Trimming stripped 11 bases from V and 0 bases from J, with 7 bases between. The CDR3 covers 11 residues. The CDR3 DNA sequence: TGTGCCGCCAGAGCTAACTATGGCTACACCTTC. Its protein is CAARANYGYTF.

About this clone itself: Additional DNA sequences in this sample encode the identical CDR3. The genes are TRBV6-5 and TRBJ2-7; 8 nucleotides agree with TRBD1. V was pared by 6 bases and J by 0 bases, with 7 bases of the junction left unmatched. The V gene's germline CDR1 is MNHEY and CDR2 SVGAGI. CDR3 length: 15 residues. The CDR3 bases are TGTGCCAGCAGGCACCGGGACAGGTTCTCCTACGAGCAGTACTTC. Translating gives CASRHRDRFSYEQYF.

The J gene is TRBJ1-1, the V gene TRBV7-3; D is unclear. In germline, CDR1 is SGHTA, CDR2 FQGTGA. V shed 5 bases and J shed 4 bases, with 11 bases lying between them. This CDR3 is built from 13 residues. CDR3 coding DNA: TGTGCCAGCAGCCCCCAGCAGACCACTGAAGCTTTCTTT. Translation gives CASSPQQTTEAFF.

The chain combines TRBV6-6 with TRBJ1-1; no clear D gene. V was clipped by 5 bases and J by 0 bases, with 7 bases between them. CDR1 MNHNY and CDR2 SVGAGI come from the germline V gene (reference sequence). The CDR3 covers 13 residues. DNA of the CDR3: TGTGCCAGCAGTAAGAAGGTGAACACTGAAGCTTTCTTT. Its protein is CASSKKVNTEAFF.

This rearrangement joins TRBV5-1 to TRBJ1-4; a possible D gene is TRBD1 (6 bases). The CDR3 has 13 amino acids. Trimming shortened V by 4 bases and J by 5 bases, and 9 bases separated the two germline ends. CDR1 and CDR2 from the germline V gene are SGHRS and YFSETQ. This CDR3 reads CASSRTVNEKLFF. The CDR3 coding sequence is TGCGCCAGCAGCAGGACAGTCAATGAAAAACTGTTTTTT.

The chain links TRBV7-2 to TRBJ1-2; D gene unclear. This CDR3 has 15 residues. Germline V gene sequence: CDR1 SGHTA, CDR2 FQGNSA. The V end lost 1 base, the J end lost 4 bases, and 13 bases lay between the germline ends. The CDR3 DNA is TGTGCCAGCAGCTTAGTTGGGAGCTTGGGCTATGGCTACACCTTC. This gives the protein CASSLVGSLGYGYTF.

In this sample, this clone turned up a few times. This sequence joins TRBV9 and TRBJ2-3; 8 bases align to TRBD1. The CDR3 totals 16 residues. J was trimmed by 2 bases and V by 4 bases; bases with no gene match: 9. CDR1 and CDR2 (germline): SGDLS, YYNGEE. Written as DNA, the CDR3 is TGTGCCAGCAGCCCCCCAGGGGGCGGTTACACAGATACGCAGTATTTT. It codes for CASSPPGGGYTDTQYF.

This clone has ten or more counts. This chain uses TRBV5-4 with TRBJ2-3, with D possibly being TRBD1 (5 bases). Germline V gene sequence: CDR1 SGHNT, CDR2 YYREEE (reference sequence). V lost 4 bases to trimming and J lost 1 base, with 16 bases between them. The CDR3 totals 16 residues. CDR3 region: CASSRAKGIGTDTQYF. For the CDR3, the DNA is TGTGCCAGCAGCCGGGCGAAGGGGATCGGCACAGATACGCAGTATTTT. Full variable domain (remainder filled in from reference TRBV5-4 and TRBJ2-3): ETGVTQSPTHLIKTRGQQVTLRCSSQSGHNTVSWYQQALGQGPQFIFQYYREEENGRGNFPPRFSGLQFPNYSSELNVNALELDDSALYLCASSRAKGIGTDTQYFGPGTRLTVL.

This clone was detected only once. The rearrangement joins TRBV7-3 to TRBJ2-1; D call uncertain. Germline V gives CDR1 SGHTA, CDR2 FQGTGA. CDR3 length equals 13 residues. The V gene lost 0 bases and the J gene lost 6 bases, with 6 bases spanning the gap. CDR3 residues: CASSLTWSNEQFF. The CDR3 DNA is TGTGCCAGCAGCTTAACGTGGAGCAATGAGCAGTTCTTC. Based on the CDR3 plus reference TRBV7-3 and TRBJ2-1, the full variable domain is GAGVSQTPSNKVTEKGKYVELRCDPISGHTALYWYRQSLGQGPEFLIYFQGTGAADDSGLPNDRFFAVRPEGSVSTLKIQRTERGDSAVYLCASSLTWSNEQFFGPGTRLTVL.

The chain carries TRBV18 and TRBJ2-1, with D possibly being TRBD2 (6 bases). Germline V lookup: CDR1 KGHSH, CDR2 LQKENI. Trimming left V 6 bases short and J 6 bases short, with 15 bases between. This CDR3 comprises 14 residues. CDR3 DNA sequence: TGTGCCAGCTCCCCGGGGGTTTCGAGCAATGAGCAGTTCTTC. Translating gives CASSPGVSSNEQFF.

The chain is built from TRBV14 and TRBJ1-1, with D perhaps TRBD1 (5 bases). Trimming cost V 4 bases and J 4 bases, with 10 bases left between them. The germline gives CDR1 SGHDN, CDR2 FVKESK. This CDR3 is built from 13 residues. CDR3 DNA: TGTGCCAGCAGCCTCGGCGGGGCCACTGAAGCTTTCTTT. Translating it yields CASSLGGATEAFF.

The genes are TRBV5-1 and TRBJ1-1, with 9 positions matching TRBD1. V lost 3 bases, J lost 1 base, and 10 bases stayed unmatched. In germline, CDR1 is SGHRS, CDR2 YFSETQ. The CDR3 loop spans 17 amino acids. CDR3 sequence (DNA): TGCGCCAGCAGCTCCCAAAGCCCGGGACAGGGGAACACTGAAGCTTTCTTT. Its translation is CASSSQSPGQGNTEAFF.

The rearrangement uses TRBV10-3 and TRBJ2-7, with D unclear. Trimming left V 2 bases short and J 6 bases short, with 11 bases between. This CDR3 region has 13 residues. CDR1 is ENHRY and CDR2 is SYGVKD in the germline V gene. The CDR3 bases are TGTGCCATCAGTGAGCCTCCCGCGATCGAGCAGTACTTC. Its protein is CAISEPPAIEQYF.

V is TRBV30 and J is TRBJ2-7, with TRBD2 matching 9 bases. Germline CDR1 reads GTSNPN; CDR2 reads SVGIG (reference sequence). The ends lost 1 base at V and 0 bases at J; junction bases unmatched: 7. This CDR3 comprises 16 residues. The CDR3 coding sequence is TGTGCCTGGAGTGATTCTAGCGGGGCGAGCTCCTACGAGCAGTACTTC. Protein product: CAWSDSSGASSYEQYF.

The chain joins TRBV2 to TRBJ1-2; D unclear. Between the trimmed V and J ends, which lost 6 bases and 4 bases, there was a span of 18 bases. CDR1 is SNHLY, CDR2 FYNNEI, per germline. The CDR3 extends over 15 amino acids. This CDR3 reads CASSPGRTVAYGYTF. The CDR3, as DNA: TGTGCCAGCAGCCCCGGACGGACCGTCGCCTATGGCTACACCTTC.

The genes are TRBV5-5 and TRBJ2-3; TRBD2 aligns across 9 bases. Germline V gives CDR1 SGHKS, CDR2 YYEKEE (reference sequence). The J segment lost 8 bases and the V segment lost 4 bases, leaving 8 bases of the junction unmatched. The CDR3 is 14 amino acids. CDR3 nucleotides: TGTGCCAGCAGCCTAGCGGGAACGACGGGTACGCAGTATTTT. Translated: CASSLAGTTGTQYF.

This clone has a single count. Other DNA sequences in the same sample also yield this CDR3. J is TRBJ2-1 and V is TRBV5-1; TRBD1 is a possible D gene (6 bases). The CDR3 loop spans 15 amino acids. V gave up 0 bases and J gave up 0 bases, with 7 bases separating them. Germline CDR1 is SGHRS and CDR2 is YFSETQ. The chain's CDR3 is CASSLGGGSYNEQFF. The CDR3 bases are TGCGCCAGCAGCTTGGGAGGGGGCTCCTACAATGAGCAGTTCTTC.

The chain joins TRBV27 to TRBJ1-2; D gene uncertain. V lost 6 bases to trimming and J lost 1 base, with 18 bases between them. Germline CDR1 MNHEY, CDR2 SMNVEV (reference sequence). The CDR3 has 16 amino acids. CDR3: CASSRDSRVFNYGYTF. For the CDR3, the DNA is TGTGCCAGCAGCCGGGATTCAAGGGTTTTTAACTATGGCTACACCTTC.

V usage is TRBV5-1 and J usage is TRBJ2-1; the D gene is possibly TRBD2 (6 bases). The ends were cut back, 1 base at V and 5 bases at J, with 16 bases in the middle. This CDR3 spans 16 amino acids. Germline V CDR1 and CDR2: SGHRS, YFSETQ. The CDR3 here is CASSLIVSSSDNEQFF. The CDR3, as DNA: TGCGCCAGCAGCTTGATTGTTTCCTCTAGCGACAATGAGCAGTTCTTC.

This clone has just one count. The chain joins TRBV6-6 to TRBJ1-1; the match to TRBD1 covers 11 bases. Trimming removed 6 bases from V and 7 bases from J; junction bases left unmatched: 10. Germline values: CDR1 MNHNY, CDR2 SVGAGI (reference sequence). This CDR3 is built from 15 residues. The CDR3 DNA follows: TGTGCCAGCAGGAAACGGACAGGGGGCGAGGGTGAAGCTTTCTTT. It encodes CASRKRTGGEGEAFF.

This clone has a count of ten or more. This chain links TRBV11-3 with TRBJ2-5; D ambiguous. Germline CDR1 SGHNT, CDR2 YENEEA. The CDR3 runs 12 residues. The V end lost 0 bases, the J end lost 7 bases, and 6 bases lay between the germline ends. The CDR3 region has the DNA TGTGCCAGCAGCTTAGACTTGGGGACCCAGTACTTC. This sequence encodes CASSLDLGTQYF.

The rearrangement uses TRBV19 and TRBJ1-3; the D is unclear. Germline V gene data show CDR1 as LNHDA and CDR2 as SQIVND (reference sequence). The CDR3 sequence is 15 residues long. V was shortened by 2 bases and J by 0 bases, with 8 bases between the two germline ends. This CDR3 reads CASSINTLSGNTIYF. The DNA of the CDR3 is TGTGCCAGTAGTATAAACACTCTCTCTGGAAACACCATATATTTT.

This clone was recorded many times. V is TRBV10-2 and J is TRBJ1-2, with D unclear. The CDR3 runs 12 residues. V shed 3 bases and J shed 4 bases, with 6 bases lying between them. Germline V gene lookup returns CDR1 WSHSY and CDR2 SAAADI. CDR3 sequence: CASSEQSYGYTF. In DNA, the CDR3 is TGCGCCAGCAGTGAACAGAGCTATGGCTACACCTTC.

The chain couples TRBV7-2 to TRBJ2-5, with D unclear. Germline V CDR1 and CDR2: SGHTA, FQGNSA. V lost 5 bases, J lost 3 bases, and 13 bases lay in between. This CDR3 has 14 amino acids. The CDR3 spells CASSRPPWEETQYF. The CDR3 coding sequence is TGTGCCAGCAGCAGGCCCCCGTGGGAAGAGACCCAGTACTTC. Full variable domain (remainder filled in from reference TRBV7-2 and TRBJ2-5): GAGVSQSPSNKVTEKGKDVELRCDPISGHTALYWYRQSLGQGLEFLIYFQGNSAPDKSGLPSDRFSAERTGGSVSTLTIQRTQQEDSAVYLCASSRPPWEETQYFGPGTRLLVL.